The 16 T cell receptor beta chains in this list originate from one sample, sequenced in a study of cytomegalovirus exposure and HLA in healthy donors. The PCR contained 60 Vbeta and 13 Jbeta primers. Measured with immunoSEQ multiplex PCR; TCRdb has only the in-frame clones, and not every one. The sample lists about 170,000 clones, roughly 85% occurring once. Specimen: PBMCs. These receptors came from a man younger than 40 in good health and CMV-seropositive.

This chain uses TRBV6-5 with TRBJ1-6; D perhaps matches TRBD1 (6 bases). Germline-derived CDR1 and CDR2 are MNHEY and SVGAGI. V was trimmed by 0 bases and J by 6 bases, leaving 9 bases between them. The CDR3 contains 15 residues. CDR3 coding DNA: TGTGCCAGCAGTTACTCTGGGGGCGTTAATTCACCCCTCCACTTT. It translates to CASSYSGGVNSPLHF.

J is TRBJ2-3 and V is TRBV4-3; 10 nucleotides match TRBD2. Germline assignment: CDR1 LGHNA and CDR2 YSLEER. V lost 0 bases to trimming and J lost 3 bases; unmatched junction nucleotides: 12. The CDR3 extends over 19 amino acids. CDR3 amino acids: CASSQEPNLAGGGTDTQYF. CDR3 nucleotide sequence: TGCGCCAGCAGCCAAGAGCCCAACTTAGCGGGAGGCGGGACAGATACGCAGTATTTT.

This chain links TRBV10-3 with TRBJ2-5, with D unresolved. Trimming stripped 2 bases from V and 9 bases from J, with 25 bases between. This CDR3 has 17 residues. The V gene's germline CDR1 is ENHRY and CDR2 SYGVKD. The CDR3 nucleotides are TGTGCCATCAGTGAGAGCGTGGATCACTCCAGTTATATTGCCCAGTACTTC. It is translated as CAISESVDHSSYIAQYF.

The CDR3 protein is CASSLGERTVYTF. The CDR3 DNA reads as TGTGCCAGCAGCTTAGGGGAGCGGACAGTCTACACCTTC. V and J are TRBV7-2 and TRBJ1-2, with D perhaps TRBD1 (6 bases). V lost 1 base and J 10 bases, leaving 13 bases between the germline ends. Germline CDR1 is SGHTA and CDR2 is FQGNSA. The CDR3 loop spans 13 amino acids.

Only a few counts were recorded for this clone. The chain carries TRBV4-1 and TRBJ2-1; TRBD2 aligns across 10 bases. There are 17 residues in the CDR3. V lost 1 base to trimming and J lost 9 bases; unmatched junction nucleotides: 12. Germline CDR1 reads MGHRA; CDR2 reads YSYEKL. This chain's CDR3 is CASSQADMGLAFGEQFF. In nucleotides, the CDR3 is TGCGCCAGCAGCCAAGCTGATATGGGACTAGCGTTTGGTGAGCAGTTCTTC.

J is TRBJ1-1 and V is TRBV19; no firm D call. Germline CDR1 reads LNHDA; CDR2 reads SQIVND (reference sequence). The CDR3 runs to 11 residues. The V gene lost 5 bases and the J gene lost 7 bases, with 8 bases spanning the gap. CDR3 sequence (DNA): TGTGCCAGTAGTTCAATCATTGAAGCTTTCTTT. The encoded protein is CASSSIIEAFF.

This clone appeared once. This rearrangement joins TRBV7-9 to TRBJ2-2; 13 bases fit TRBD2. V shed 2 bases, J shed 5 bases, and the junction held 5 bases outside the gene matches. The V gene's germline CDR1 is SEHNR and CDR2 FQNEAQ (reference sequence). This CDR3 region has 17 residues. The chain's CDR3 is CASSLTSGRVPTGELFF. CDR3 sequence (DNA): TGTGCCAGCAGCTTAACTAGCGGGAGGGTACCGACCGGGGAGCTGTTTTTT.

This chain links TRBV25-1 with TRBJ1-2; 7 positions match TRBD1. V dropped 2 bases and J dropped 5; count of bases not matched to a gene: 5. Germline CDR1 and CDR2: MGHDK and SYGVNS. The CDR3 length is 14 residues. The CDR3 DNA follows: TGTGCCAGCAGTGAACGGACAGGCCTTTATGGCTACACCTTC. It yields the protein CASSERTGLYGYTF.

A word on this clone: Other nucleotide sequences in the sample specify the same CDR3. The chain links TRBV7-2 to TRBJ1-2; D gene ambiguous. The germline V and J ends were trimmed by 5 bases and 4 bases, with 8 bases remaining between them. CDR1 and CDR2 from the germline V gene are SGHTA and FQGNSA. CDR3 length: 12 amino acids. The CDR3 DNA sequence: TGTGCCAGCAGCCCAAGAGGCTATGGCTACACCTTC. Translating it yields CASSPRGYGYTF.

The chain links TRBV7-2 to TRBJ2-3; tentatively, D is TRBD2 (5 bases). The germline CDR1 and CDR2 sequences are SGHTA and FQGNSA. The CDR3 spans 14 residues. Trimming removed 4 bases from V and 4 bases from J, with 12 bases in between. In nucleotides, the CDR3 is TGTGCCAGCAGCTCCGGACTTCGGGCAGATACGCAGTATTTT. It specifies CASSSGLRADTQYF.

This clone was picked up one time. The gene calls are TRBV6-5 and TRBJ2-5, with TRBD1 as a possible D gene (6 bases). The J call may be in error: the DNA end matches TRBJ2-7 better. The CDR3 is 16 residues long. CDR1 and CDR2 from the germline V gene are MNHEY and SVGAGI. In DNA form, the CDR3 reads TGTGCCAGCAGTTACTCGCTTGGGACAAATCTCTACGAGCAGTACTTC. Protein product: CASSYSLGTNLYEQYF.

This chain joins TRBV11-3 and TRBJ2-7; maybe TRBD1 (6 bases). The CDR3 has 16 amino acids. With 1 base removed from V and 4 bases from J, the gap between germline ends came to 17 bases. The germline CDR1 and CDR2 sequences are SGHNT and YENEEA. CDR3 in DNA: TGTGCCAGCAGCTTAGGTTCAGGGGCAGTTTCGTACGAGCAGTACGTC. Translated, it gives CASSLGSGAVSYEQYV.

This chain joins TRBV10-3 and TRBJ2-1; 9 bases are shared with TRBD2. Trimming at V came to 0 bases and at J to 6 bases, leaving 6 bases not matched to a gene. This CDR3 spans 16 amino acids. Germline lookup yields CDR1 ENHRY and CDR2 SYGVKD. The CDR3 bases are TGTGCCATCAGTGAGTCCTCGCGGGAGGGCGTCAATGAGCAGTTCTTC. Translated, it gives CAISESSREGVNEQFF.

This sequence joins TRBV7-8 and TRBJ2-7, with 10 positions matching TRBD1. Germline V gene data show CDR1 as SGHVS and CDR2 as FQNEAQ. Germline trimming cut 5 bases from V and 5 bases from J; bases unmatched to any gene: 3. This CDR3 region has 13 residues. CDR3 protein: CASSRDRGDEQYF. DNA of the CDR3: TGTGCCAGCAGCCGGGACAGGGGAGACGAGCAGTACTTC.

The chain carries TRBV19 and TRBJ1-5; no clear D gene. The CDR3 is 13 amino acids. The germline gives CDR1 LNHDA, CDR2 SQIVND (reference sequence). V dropped 6 bases and J dropped 2 bases, with 8 bases sitting between them. The CDR3 sequence is CASSRLGNQPQHF. The CDR3 nucleotides are TGTGCCAGTAGCAGACTAGGCAATCAGCCCCAGCATTTT.

This clone was counted once. J is TRBJ2-1 and V is TRBV5-4; possibly TRBD2 for D (6 bases). V was pared by 3 bases and J by 0 bases, with 7 bases between. Germline CDR1 is SGHNT and CDR2 is YYREEE (reference sequence). The CDR3 runs 14 residues. The CDR3 loop is CASSSSVSYNEQFF. As DNA, the CDR3 is TGTGCCAGCAGCTCTAGCGTCTCCTACAATGAGCAGTTCTTC.